A single sample is the source of the 9 T cell receptor beta chains below, sequenced in a study of T cell repertoires in ileal Crohn's disease. The time point is: proximal margin of the surgical specimen (macroscopically non-inflamed). The data were produced by immunoSEQ multiplex PCR, yet TCRdb's version contains in-frame clones alone and is incomplete. The table shows 5,000 to 6,000 clones, with roughly 78% occurring only once. The sequencing input was ileal tissue. These receptors were collected from an adult with Crohn's disease.

This chain joins TRBV13 and TRBJ1-3; D might be TRBD1 (5 bases). Per the germline V gene, CDR1 is PRHDT and CDR2 is FYEKMQ (reference sequence). The CDR3 is 14 residues long. V gave up 4 bases and J gave up 2 bases, with 9 bases separating them. The CDR3 region is CASSWRGAGNTIYF. The CDR3 bases are TGTGCCAGCAGCTGGCGAGGGGCTGGAAACACCATATATTTT.

CDR3 sequence (DNA): TGTGCCGGTGGGGCCCCCTACGAGCAGTACTTC. Translation: CAGGAPYEQYF. V usage is TRBV2 and J usage is TRBJ2-7, with a tentative D call TRBD1 (5 bases). With 11 bases removed from V and 2 bases from J, the gap between germline ends came to 10 bases. The CDR3 is made up of 11 amino acids. Germline CDR1 SNHLY, CDR2 FYNNEI.

The chain uses TRBV25-1 and TRBJ2-7; D is unclear. Trimming removed 7 bases at V and 7 bases at J, with 23 bases between. The CDR3 has 15 amino acids. CDR1 is MGHDK, CDR2 SYGVNS, per germline. The CDR3 sequence: CASTFTALGGSEQYF. CDR3 DNA sequence: TGTGCCAGCACATTTACCGCGCTTGGTGGGTCGGAGCAGTACTTC.

V usage is TRBV18 and J usage is TRBJ1-2; weak D call: TRBD1 (6 bases). Trimming cost V 1 base and J 8 bases, with 14 bases left between them. The CDR3 is 14 residues long. Germline V gene lookup returns CDR1 KGHSH and CDR2 LQKENI. CDR3 DNA sequence: TGTGCCAGCTCACCACTGGATAACAGGGAAGGCTACACCTTC. Protein sequence: CASSPLDNREGYTF.

V and J are TRBV7-3 and TRBJ2-1; 10 bases agree with TRBD1. Trimming cost V 5 bases and J 6 bases; bases outside gene matches: 4. CDR3 length equals 14 residues. CDR1 is SGHTA and CDR2 is FQGTGA in the germline V gene. In DNA form, the CDR3 reads TGTGCCAGCAGCCGGGGACAGGGGCCCAATGAGCAGTTCTTC. Translated: CASSRGQGPNEQFF. Combining the CDR3 with reference TRBV7-3 and TRBJ2-1 gives the whole variable domain GAGVSQTPSNKVTEKGKYVELRCDPISGHTALYWYRQSLGQGPEFLIYFQGTGAADDSGLPNDRFFAVRPEGSVSTLKIQRTERGDSAVYLCASSRGQGPNEQFFGPGTRLTVL.

The V call is TRBV4-3, the J call TRBJ2-2, with TRBD2 matching 7 bases. Germline assignment: CDR1 LGHNA and CDR2 YSLEER. This CDR3 has 18 residues. The V gene end was trimmed by 0 bases and the J gene end by 10 bases; junction bases not matched to a gene: 17. CDR3 loop: CASSQDRGLELDNAELFF. DNA for the CDR3: TGCGCCAGCAGCCAAGATCGAGGACTAGAGTTGGATAATGCGGAGCTGTTTTTT.

The V and J genes are TRBV9 and TRBJ2-5; D uncertain. Trimming cost V 2 bases and J 0 bases, with 8 bases left between them. Germline loops: CDR1 SGDLS, CDR2 YYNGEE. The CDR3 is 14 amino acids. CDR3 in amino acids: CASSVSMYQETQYF. CDR3 bases: TGTGCCAGCAGCGTTTCGATGTACCAAGAGACCCAGTACTTC.

The chain is built from TRBV4-2 and TRBJ1-2; the D is unclear. The CDR3 is 15 amino acids. V lost 0 bases and J lost 1, with 9 bases in between. Germline V lookup: CDR1 LGHNA, CDR2 YNFKEQ. Here the CDR3 DNA reads TGTGCCAGCAGCCAAGAGCGAGACGGTAACTATGGCTACACCTTC. This sequence encodes CASSQERDGNYGYTF.

This clone was recorded only once. V gene TRBV9 combines with J gene TRBJ2-2, with TRBD2 identical over 7 bases. The CDR3 totals 14 residues. V was pared by 0 bases and J by 7 bases, with 3 bases of the junction left unmatched. In germline, CDR1 is SGDLS, CDR2 YYNGEE. The DNA of the CDR3 is TGTGCCAGCAGCGTAGGTAGGACTAGCGGGGAGCTGTTTTTT. Translation gives CASSVGRTSGELFF.